These T cell receptor beta chains were read from a single sample in a study of CD8 T cells in Susac syndrome. Each CDR3 protein gets one entry after TCRdb re-called the immunoSEQ multiplex PCR reads with MiXCR. The sample has about 53,000 distinct CDR3 sequences; more than 85% are singletons. Sequences were obtained from CD8+ T cells from PBMCs. These receptors all come from a human donor with Susac syndrome. CDR3s include the opening cysteine and the closing phenylalanine or tryptophan. The order of the fields is clone size, D gene, J gene, V gene, CDR3 DNA, CDR3 protein. D genes are given only for firm matches. Clone size is given for some rows only: seen once, a few or many times, or a class if the clone is expanded.

size: .
D: TRBD1
J: TRBJ2-7
V: TRBV12-3/TRBV12-4
DNA: TGTGCCAGCAGTTCAGGGACAGGGCCGGCCGAGCAGTACTTC
CDR3: CASSSGTGPAEQYF

size: .
D: TRBD2
J: TRBJ2-1
V: TRBV11-3
DNA: TGTGCCAGCAGTCTCGGCCCCGGGACTAGTCTTTACAATGAGCAGTTCTTC
CDR3: CASSLGPGTSLYNEQFF

size: .
D: .
J: TRBJ1-5
V: TRBV7-2
DNA: TGTGCCAGCAGCTTAGAATATCAGCCCCAGCATTTT
CDR3: CASSLEYQPQHF

size: .
D: .
J: TRBJ1-2
V: TRBV5-1
DNA: TGCGCCAGCAAAGAGCGGGGGGCCCACACGAACTATGGCTACACCTTC
CDR3: CASKERGAHTNYGYTF

size: .
D: .
J: TRBJ2-2
V: TRBV30
DNA: TGTGCCTATCAGGGTATCGGGGAGCTGTTTTTT
CDR3: CAYQGIGELFF

size: once
D: .
J: TRBJ2-7
V: TRBV2
DNA: TGTGCCAGCACCGAAAGCCGGGGGCCCTCCTACGAGCAGTACTTC
CDR3: CASTESRGPSYEQYF

size: medium-sized
D: TRBD1
J: TRBJ2-5
V: TRBV7-3
DNA: TGTGCCAGCAGCTCCCCGGACAGGGCGGAGACCCAGTACTTC
CDR3: CASSSPDRAETQYF

size: .
D: .
J: TRBJ2-7
V: TRBV20-1
DNA: TGCAGTGCTCTCGGGACCCCAGGGCAGAGCGAGCAGTACTTC
CDR3: CSALGTPGQSEQYF

size: once
D: .
J: TRBJ2-5
V: TRBV7-2
DNA: TGTGCCAGCAGCCCGGGGGCGAGAGAGACCCAGTACTTC
CDR3: CASSPGARETQYF

size: .
D: .
J: TRBJ2-2
V: TRBV15
DNA: TGTGCCACCAGCAGAGAGGGGGAGCACACCGGGGAGCTGTTTTTT
CDR3: CATSREGEHTGELFF

size: once
D: TRBD1
J: TRBJ1-2
V: TRBV4-3
DNA: TGCGCCAGCAGCCAGGCACAGGGGGCGAATGGCTACACCTTC
CDR3: CASSQAQGANGYTF

size: .
D: .
J: TRBJ2-3
V: TRBV27
DNA: TGTGCCAGCAGCCCACAGGGACACGACGTCCGGGATACGCAGTATTTT
CDR3: CASSPQGHDVRDTQYF

size: .
D: .
J: TRBJ1-6
V: TRBV30
DNA: TGTGCCTGGGGCCCGGCAGTCTATTCACCCCTCCACTTT
CDR3: CAWGPAVYSPLHF

size: .
D: TRBD1
J: TRBJ1-2
V: TRBV7-6
DNA: TGTGCCAGCAGCTCTGGACAGGGGGCTGCCTATGGCTACACCTTC
CDR3: CASSSGQGAAYGYTF

size: .
D: TRBD2
J: TRBJ2-5
V: TRBV5-1
DNA: TGCGCCAGCAGCTTGGCCGTGACGGGGGGGCCAAAGGAGACCCAGTACTTC
CDR3: CASSLAVTGGPKETQYF

size: .
D: .
J: TRBJ1-4
V: TRBV4-3
DNA: TGCGCCAGCAGCCCGGAACGGGGGTCTACGGAAAAACTGTTTTTT
CDR3: CASSPERGSTEKLFF

size: .
D: .
J: TRBJ2-5
V: TRBV13
DNA: TGTGCCAGCAGCTTACGGGACGAGCAAGAGACCCAGTACTTC
CDR3: CASSLRDEQETQYF

size: .
D: .
J: TRBJ2-5
V: TRBV6-5
DNA: TGTGCCAGCAGTGGGCAGGGGGGGTATCAAGAGACCCAGTACTTC
CDR3: CASSGQGGYQETQYF

size: .
D: TRBD1
J: TRBJ1-2
V: TRBV29-1
DNA: TGCAGCGTTAAAGGGGGTGGGACAGGGGGCCCACCTTTGGATGGCTACACCTTC
CDR3: CSVKGGGTGGPPLDGYTF

size: .
D: .
J: TRBJ1-2
V: TRBV7-9
DNA: TGTGCCAGCAGCTTGGAGGCCTATGGCTACACCTTC
CDR3: CASSLEAYGYTF

size: once
D: .
J: TRBJ2-2
V: TRBV29-1
DNA: TGCAGCGGAAGGGCCGTCGGGGAGCTGTTTTTT
CDR3: CSGRAVGELFF

size: .
D: .
J: TRBJ1-1
V: TRBV28
DNA: TGTGCCAGCAGTTCCGACTCGAACACTGAAGCTTTCTTT
CDR3: CASSSDSNTEAFF

size: .
D: .
J: TRBJ2-5
V: TRBV12-3/TRBV12-4
DNA: TGTGCCAGCAGTTTAAGGCAGGGTGGGACCCAGTACTTC
CDR3: CASSLRQGGTQYF

size: .
D: .
J: TRBJ1-1
V: TRBV30
DNA: TGTGCCTGCACCAACAGGGACCTTAGGCGAGCTTTCTTT
CDR3: CACTNRDLRRAFF

size: .
D: .
J: TRBJ2-1
V: TRBV6-2/TRBV6-3
DNA: TGTGCCAGCTATTCCCCAGCCATAGGGCACAATGAGCAGTTCTTC
CDR3: CASYSPAIGHNEQFF

size: .
D: TRBD2
J: TRBJ2-7
V: TRBV20-1
DNA: TGCAGTGTCGCGGGGCCGTCAGACGGGACTAGCGGGGGCTACGAGCAGTACTTC
CDR3: CSVAGPSDGTSGGYEQYF

size: .
D: .
J: TRBJ2-1
V: TRBV5-6
DNA: TGTGCCAGCAGCTTGGCCACGAATGAGCAGTTCTTC
CDR3: CASSLATNEQFF

size: .
D: .
J: TRBJ2-3
V: TRBV30
DNA: TGTGCCAGCACCTGGGACTCAGCCCGCACAGATACGCAGTATTTT
CDR3: CASTWDSARTDTQYF

size: .
D: .
J: TRBJ2-7
V: TRBV20-1
DNA: TGCAGTGCTTCAGGGCTAGGAGGGTCCTACGAGCAGTACTTC
CDR3: CSASGLGGSYEQYF

size: .
D: .
J: TRBJ2-4
V: TRBV4-1
DNA: TGCGCCAGCAGCCCCAGGACGGTAACCAAAAACATTCAGTACTTC
CDR3: CASSPRTVTKNIQYF

size: once
D: TRBD1
J: TRBJ2-5
V: TRBV5-6
DNA: TGTGCCAGCAGCTCGCCTCCGGGACAGGAGGGGCAAGAGACCCAGTACTTC
CDR3: CASSSPPGQEGQETQYF

size: .
D: TRBD2
J: TRBJ2-1
V: TRBV5-4
DNA: TGTGCCAGCAGCTTTACTAGCGGGGCCAATGAGCAGTTCTTC
CDR3: CASSFTSGANEQFF

size: .
D: .
J: TRBJ1-6
V: TRBV29-1
DNA: TGCAGCGTAATGGACAGTCCAAATAATTCACCCCTCCACTTT
CDR3: CSVMDSPNNSPLHF

size: .
D: .
J: TRBJ2-3
V: TRBV28
DNA: TGTGCCAGCAGTTTTTCGTTTGGAGATACGCAGTATTTT
CDR3: CASSFSFGDTQYF

size: .
D: .
J: TRBJ2-2
V: TRBV20-1
DNA: TGCAGTGCTAGAGATTGGCAGCTGAACACCGGGGAGCTGTTTTTT
CDR3: CSARDWQLNTGELFF

size: .
D: TRBD2
J: TRBJ2-7
V: TRBV20-1
DNA: TGCAGTGCTAGGGGACTAGCGACTTACTACGAGCAGTACTTC
CDR3: CSARGLATYYEQYF

size: .
D: .
J: TRBJ1-2
V: TRBV4-3
DNA: TGCGCCAGCAGCCAACTGACAGGTTCGAACTATGGCTACACCTTC
CDR3: CASSQLTGSNYGYTF

size: .
D: .
J: TRBJ1-1
V: TRBV18
DNA: TGTGCCAGCTCACCGCCTAGCCCGAACACTGAAGCTTTCTTT
CDR3: CASSPPSPNTEAFF

size: .
D: .
J: TRBJ2-7
V: TRBV29-1
DNA: TGCAGCGTTGAATTGCCGGGCAGATCCTACGAGCAGTACTTC
CDR3: CSVELPGRSYEQYF

size: .
D: .
J: TRBJ2-1
V: TRBV7-3
DNA: TGTGCCAGCAGCTTAACGGGGGTGGGGGAGCAGTTCTTC
CDR3: CASSLTGVGEQFF

size: .
D: .
J: TRBJ1-5
V: TRBV30
DNA: TGTGCCTGGACTTTGGGGGTGAATCAGCCCCAGCATTTT
CDR3: CAWTLGVNQPQHF

size: .
D: .
J: TRBJ2-7
V: TRBV7-9
DNA: TGTGCCAGCAGCTTAGCGTATGGACAGTACTTC
CDR3: CASSLAYGQYF

size: .
D: .
J: TRBJ1-2
V: TRBV7-9
DNA: TGTGCCAGCAGCGCGATCGGACCGATATATGGCTACACCTTC
CDR3: CASSAIGPIYGYTF

size: .
D: .
J: TRBJ1-6
V: TRBV25-1
DNA: TGTGCCAGCAGGGTGGGGCAAAACTATAATTCACCCCTCCACTTT
CDR3: CASRVGQNYNSPLHF

size: .
D: .
J: TRBJ2-2
V: TRBV7-2
DNA: TGTGCCAGCAGCTTAGCGCTCCAAGGTGGGCTGTTTTTT
CDR3: CASSLALQGGLFF

size: .
D: TRBD2
J: TRBJ2-3
V: TRBV11-2
DNA: TGTGCCAGCAGCTTTCTAAGTAGCGGGGGTAGCACAGATACGCAGTATTTT
CDR3: CASSFLSSGGSTDTQYF

size: once
D: .
J: TRBJ2-7
V: TRBV9
DNA: TGTGCCAGCAGCGCCAGCGGAGGCTCCTACGAGCAGTACTTC
CDR3: CASSASGGSYEQYF

size: .
D: TRBD2
J: TRBJ2-7
V: TRBV7-9
DNA: TGTGCCAGCAGCTCGGACCGGGAGGACGAGCAGTACTTC
CDR3: CASSSDREDEQYF

size: .
D: .
J: TRBJ1-5
V: TRBV12-3/TRBV12-4
DNA: TGTGCCAGCAGTTACGGTAATCAGCCCCAGCATTTT
CDR3: CASSYGNQPQHF

size: .
D: .
J: TRBJ2-1
V: TRBV3-1
DNA: TGTGCCAGCAGCCAAAGTAGGGAATTGAATGAGCAGTTCTTC
CDR3: CASSQSRELNEQFF

size: .
D: .
J: TRBJ1-1
V: TRBV29-1
DNA: TGCAGCGCCTCTCCTCCGCGAGGAGAAACTGAAGCTTTCTTT
CDR3: CSASPPRGETEAFF

size: .
D: .
J: TRBJ1-5
V: TRBV12-3/TRBV12-4
DNA: TGTGCCAGCAGTTTAGGACTGATCAATCAGCCCCAGCATTTT
CDR3: CASSLGLINQPQHF

size: .
D: .
J: TRBJ1-5
V: TRBV27
DNA: TGTGCCAGCAGTTTAAATGGACAACAGCATTTT
CDR3: CASSLNGQQHF

size: .
D: TRBD1
J: TRBJ1-5
V: TRBV30
DNA: TGTGCCTGGAGCGATGGGACAGGGAATCAGCCCCAGCATTTT
CDR3: CAWSDGTGNQPQHF

size: .
D: .
J: TRBJ2-2
V: TRBV12-3/TRBV12-4
DNA: TGTGCCAGCGCCGAGCAGGGGAACACCGGGGAGCTGTTTTTT
CDR3: CASAEQGNTGELFF

size: .
D: TRBD2
J: TRBJ2-1
V: TRBV20-1
DNA: TGCAGTGCTAGGGGGGTAGCGGGGGGGTTCAATGAGCAGTTCTTC
CDR3: CSARGVAGGFNEQFF